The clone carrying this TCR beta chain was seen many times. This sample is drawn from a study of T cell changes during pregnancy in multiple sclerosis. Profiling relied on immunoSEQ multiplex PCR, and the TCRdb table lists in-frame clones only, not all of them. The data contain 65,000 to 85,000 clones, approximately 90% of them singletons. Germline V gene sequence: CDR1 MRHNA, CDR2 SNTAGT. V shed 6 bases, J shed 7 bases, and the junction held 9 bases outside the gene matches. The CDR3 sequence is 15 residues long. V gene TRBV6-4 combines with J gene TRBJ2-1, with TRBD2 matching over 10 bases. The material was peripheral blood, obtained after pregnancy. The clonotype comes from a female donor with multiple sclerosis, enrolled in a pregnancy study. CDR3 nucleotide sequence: TGTGCCAGCAGCTTTACTAGCGGGAAGGGGAATGAGCAGTTCTTC. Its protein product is CASSFTSGKGNEQFF.